This is a list of T cell receptor beta chains from one sample in a study of T cells in Graves' hyperthyroidism and ophthalmopathy. MiXCR, run by TCRdb on the multiplex PCR reads, gives a single entry per CDR3 protein. The repertoire holds roughly 560,000 distinct CDR3 sequences, with 14% to 15% as singletons. The material sequenced was blood. The receptor set was obtained from a woman aged 40-49 years with Graves' ophthalmopathy. Each CDR3 is given without its conserved first and last residue. A D gene is named only where the DNA matches it firmly.

- | TRBV7-9 | ASSQIYQPGRQKTQY
TRBD1 | TRBV12-3/TRBV12-4 | ASSFGQGFTVIQY
TRBD2 | TRBV11-2 | ASSRGGAVPPRELF
- | TRBV6-1 | ASTPDYSNQPQH
TRBD1 | TRBV12-3/TRBV12-4 | ASRSRQGRNIQY
- | TRBV20-1 | SARDTRGPYEQY
- | TRBV6-5 | ASSYGARVGYT
TRBD1 | TRBV6-2/TRBV6-3 | ASTRGVATGVKTGELF
TRBD2 | TRBV20-1 | SAPTTSDLDGELF
- | TRBV28 | ASSPRTLGRIQETQY
- | TRBV12-3/TRBV12-4 | ASSTGRANQPQH
- | TRBV2 | ASSVTREGPYGYT
TRBD2 | TRBV7-1 | AGSSAAPSPLAAYEQY
- | TRBV19 | ASKPDPASYEQY
TRBD1 | TRBV7-8 | ASSSRGQYTEAF
- | TRBV28 | ASSSRQGGAGETQY
- | TRBV5-1 | ASSVDDSYEQY
- | TRBV15 | ATSRAPGVETQY
TRBD2 | TRBV12-3/TRBV12-4 | ATGTPSGSSGELF
- | TRBV3-1 | ASSNKIYEQY
TRBD1 | TRBV19 | ASSTSRQGMV
TRBD1 | TRBV20-1 | SASSDRANYGYT
TRBD1 | TRBV27 | ASRRKGQGLGQPQH
TRBD2 | TRBV24-1 | ATSDSVASGFDTQY
- | TRBV28 | ASRSWGVYEQY
- | TRBV28 | ASTPLLGAAGNTIY
TRBD1 | TRBV4-1 | ASSPGQALTGELF
- | TRBV11-1 | ASSPRDSGRRNTGELF
- | TRBV11-2 | ASSLRVDGELF
- | TRBV30 | AWSSGEETQY
- | TRBV10-3 | AANRESGYGYT
TRBD2 | TRBV27 | ASKLRASGRFVTGELF
- | TRBV25-1 | ASIPGRGGTETQY
- | TRBV12-3/TRBV12-4 | ASRTAKNYNSPLH
- | TRBV5-1 | ASSAGPQNTEAF
- | TRBV28 | ASSYNRAYEQY
- | TRBV28 | ASSSWGVNTGELF
- | TRBV5-5 | ASSWGRDTVKETQY
TRBD1 | TRBV19 | ASSAGTGDIQPQH
- | TRBV12-5 | ASAEQGSYNSPLH
- | TRBV12-3/TRBV12-4 | ATAQALDQPQH
- | TRBV18 | ASSPPGVAEAF
- | TRBV30 | AWAAGQTYEQY
- | TRBV30 | AWSGGVGDEQY
- | TRBV6-1 | ASRAVGRDEQY
TRBD2 | TRBV20-1 | SARDGDSGTYRYEQY
- | TRBV7-9 | ASSLAAGTYEQY
- | TRBV29-1 | SVEDTRYYGYT
- | TRBV7-9 | ASSSSDKNYGYT
TRBD1 | TRBV6-5 | ASSYRQGGQETQY
TRBD1 | TRBV30 | AGKTGGETQY
- | TRBV29-1 | SVEAGGNQPQH
TRBD2 | TRBV30 | AWSGTSSSSYEQY